These 9 T cell receptor beta chains came from one sample sequenced in a study of blood T cell repertoires in COVID-19. Repertoires were generated with immunoSEQ multiplex PCR, while TCRdb's copy carries only in-frame clones and drops some. Of some 100,000 clones listed, roughly 80% are singletons. The sequencing sample was made of peripheral blood. These receptors came from a man between 60 and 75 years old with acute or convalescent COVID-19.

The V gene is TRBV28, the J gene TRBJ2-5; TRBD1 is a possible D gene (6 bases). The V end was cut by 7 bases, the J end by 0 bases, with 15 bases between. Per germline, CDR1 MDHEN and CDR2 SYDVKM. CDR3 length: 15 residues. The CDR3 reads CASTPGQTYQETQYF. The CDR3 bases are TGTGCCAGCACCCCCGGACAGACGTACCAAGAGACCCAGTACTTC.

The chain employs TRBV5-1 and TRBJ2-2, with 7 bases fitting TRBD2. Unmatched junction bases numbered 2, after V lost 2 bases and J lost 4 bases. The CDR3 runs to 14 residues. The germline V gene encodes CDR1 SGHRS and CDR2 YFSETQ. In DNA form, the CDR3 reads TGCGCCAGCAGCTTCAGCGGGACCACCGGGGAGCTGTTTTTT. Its protein is CASSFSGTTGELFF.

DNA for the CDR3: TGTGCCAGCTCACTCACGTGGGGACTACCCTACAATGAGCAGTTCTTC. Translating it yields CASSLTWGLPYNEQFF. The chain joins TRBV18 to TRBJ2-1; 7 bases map to TRBD2. V shed 4 bases and J 2 bases; nucleotides not matched to a gene: 8. Germline V CDR1 and CDR2: KGHSH, LQKENI. This CDR3 region has 16 residues.

The rearrangement links TRBV5-6 to TRBJ1-2; TRBD1 agrees at 7 bases. The CDR3 has 12 residues. CDR1 and CDR2 from the germline V gene are SGHDT and YYEEEE. V was clipped by 4 bases and J by 8 bases; unmatched bases: 5. The CDR3 is CASSIRGRGYTF. In nucleotides, the CDR3 is TGTGCCAGCAGCATCAGGGGGAGGGGCTACACCTTC.

The V and J genes are TRBV30 and TRBJ2-5; 13 bases align to TRBD2. The CDR3 runs to 17 residues. From germline, CDR1 is GTSNPN and CDR2 SVGIG (reference sequence). Trimming at V came to 1 base and at J to 5 bases, leaving 10 bases not matched to a gene. CDR3 coding DNA: TGTGCCTGGAGTGACGGGACTAGCGGGACCTGGAGGGAGACCCAGTACTTC. This codes for CAWSDGTSGTWRETQYF. The variable domain in full, with the rest retrieved from reference TRBV30 and TRBJ2-5, is SQTIHQWPATLVQPVGSPLSLECTVEGTSNPNLYWYRQAAGRGLQLLFYSVGIGQISSEVPQNLSASRPQDRQFILSSKKLLLSDSGFYLCAWSDGTSGTWRETQYFGPGTRLLVL.

The chain uses TRBV7-2 and TRBJ1-5; TRBD1 is a possible D gene (5 bases). CDR3 length equals 14 residues. The V end lost 2 bases, the J end lost 5 bases, and 10 bases lay between the germline ends. In germline, CDR1 is SGHTA, CDR2 FQGNSA. As DNA, the CDR3 is TGTGCCAGCAGCTTACGGGGGGGGGATCAGCCCCAGCATTTT. Amino acids: CASSLRGGDQPQHF.

The CDR3 DNA reads as TGTGCCAGCTCACTGTCGACAGGGTCTAGCGACGAGCAGTACTTC. It specifies CASSLSTGSSDEQYF. The chain employs TRBV18 and TRBJ2-7, with D perhaps matching TRBD1 (7 bases). The germline V gene encodes CDR1 KGHSH and CDR2 LQKENI. The CDR3 runs to 15 residues. V gave up 4 bases and J gave up 5 bases, with 18 bases separating them.

This chain joins TRBV4-1 and TRBJ1-6; 8 nucleotides line up with TRBD1. The CDR3 is 17 residues long. The J segment lost 7 bases and the V segment lost 5 bases, leaving 13 bases of the junction unmatched. CDR1 and CDR2 from the germline V gene are MGHRA and YSYEKL. This CDR3 is CASSSSNGRDRNSPLHF. The CDR3 DNA sequence: TGCGCCAGCAGCTCCTCCAACGGCCGGGACAGGAATTCACCCCTCCACTTT.

The chain joins TRBV7-2 to TRBJ2-7, with 8 positions matching TRBD2. The CDR3 runs 15 residues. The germline CDR1 and CDR2 sequences are SGHTA and FQGNSA. V was pared by 4 bases and J by 1 base, with 6 bases of the junction left unmatched. CDR3 loop: CASSSLAGLSYEQYF. The CDR3 DNA follows: TGTGCCAGCAGCTCTTTAGCGGGGTTGTCCTACGAGCAGTACTTC.